The clone carrying this TCR beta chain has just a few counts. The time point denotes: newly diagnosed GD, antithyroid drugs for less than 3 months. The TCR library was made from RNA extracted from PBMCs. These data originate in a study of regulatory T cells in long-lasting Graves disease. The authors built TCR beta libraries using iRepertoire HTBI primers and Arm-PCR of CDR3 regions. MiXCR, run by TCRdb on the multiplex PCR reads, gives a single entry per CDR3 protein. The data show about 540,000 distinct CDR3 sequences, with about 14% seen just once and 8.5% to 10% held by the top ten. This sample was shared with a second study, whose subject was T cells in Graves' hyperthyroidism and ophthalmopathy.

The receptor was isolated from a man aged 30 to 45 with Graves disease. This material consisted of peripheral blood mononuclear cells (PBMCs), taken at new diagnosis, from a patient treated with antithyroid drugs.

CDR3 sequence: CASSQGTAYNEQFF. The CDR3 DNA follows: TGCGCCAGCAGCCAAGGGACTGCCTACAATGAGCAGTTCTTC. V is TRBV5-1 and J is TRBJ2-1, with TRBD2 as a possible D gene (6 bases). The CDR3 sequence is 14 residues long. The V end lost 4 bases, the J end lost 2 bases, and 10 bases lay between the germline ends. Germline V CDR1 and CDR2: SGHRS, YFSETQ.